Each of the 12 T cell receptor beta chains below was sequenced from the same sample in a study of blood T cell repertoires in COVID-19. Assay used: immunoSEQ multiplex PCR; TCRdb lists only in-frame clones, some missing. In the table there are 250,000 or so clones, less than 90% of which are singletons. Sequenced material: peripheral blood. The receptor source for this set is a woman aged 40 to 55 who had recovered from COVID-19.

The rearrangement uses TRBV6-1 and TRBJ1-5; D uncertain. Trimming took 1 base from V and 9 from J, leaving 13 bases between them. The CDR3 covers 14 residues. Per the germline V gene, CDR1 is MNHNS and CDR2 is SASEGT. CDR3 in amino acids: CASSEGAAAGPQHF. The CDR3 DNA follows: TGTGCCAGCAGTGAAGGGGCGGCGGCGGGGCCCCAGCATTTT.

This clone was picked up one time. The chain couples TRBV9 to TRBJ2-2; 14 nucleotides align to TRBD2. Germline V gene sequence: CDR1 SGDLS, CDR2 YYNGEE. This CDR3 contains 18 residues. V lost 4 bases and J lost 7; bases outside the gene matches: 12. CDR3 residues: CASSLPTSGGARIGELFF. Written as DNA, the CDR3 is TGTGCCAGCAGCCTTCCGACTAGCGGGGGGGCCAGGATCGGGGAGCTGTTTTTT.

V and J are TRBV6-2 or TRBV6-3 and TRBJ2-7, with TRBD1 matching over 8 bases. The junction had 10 bases not matched to a gene; V was cut back by 2 bases and J by 1 base. The germline CDR1 and CDR2 sequences are MNHEY and SVGEGT. The CDR3 extends over 17 amino acids. CDR3 region: CASSYHTGQGSSYEQYF. As DNA, the CDR3 is TGTGCCAGCAGTTACCACACCGGACAGGGCTCTTCCTACGAGCAGTACTTC.

The V gene is TRBV6-5, the J gene TRBJ1-3, with D tentatively TRBD1 (5 bases). Germline values: CDR1 MNHEY, CDR2 SVGAGI. Trimming removed 5 bases at V and 0 bases at J, with 11 bases between. This CDR3 has 15 residues. Here the CDR3 reads CASSRGHYSGNTIYF. The CDR3 nucleotides read TGTGCCAGCAGTAGGGGCCACTACTCTGGAAACACCATATATTTT.

The genes are TRBV6-4 and TRBJ1-2; 11 bases match TRBD1. With 1 base clipped from V and 8 bases from J, the junction kept 3 bases outside the gene matches. CDR3 length equals 14 residues. Germline V gene lookup returns CDR1 MRHNA and CDR2 SNTAGT. CDR3 bases: TGTGCCAGCAGTGACTTCTGGACAGGGGGCGGCTACACCTTC. Translation: CASSDFWTGGGYTF.

This clone was seen only once. This chain uses TRBV12-3 or TRBV12-4 with TRBJ1-1; no clear D gene. V was pared by 8 bases and J by 2 bases, with 12 bases between. The CDR3 sequence is 13 residues long. CDR3 bases: TGTGCCAGCGGCCCGAGACTCAACACTGAAGCTTTCTTT. It is translated as CASGPRLNTEAFF.

This chain joins TRBV6-5 and TRBJ1-1; TRBD1 might be the D (6 bases). The germline V gene has CDR1 MNHEY and CDR2 SVGAGI. Trimming stripped 0 bases from V and 8 bases from J, with 16 bases between. This CDR3 has 15 amino acids. CDR3 region: CASSYSGVRGYEAFF. The CDR3 nucleotides read TGTGCCAGCAGTTACTCGGGGGTCAGGGGATACGAAGCTTTCTTT.

The count of this clone is one. This rearrangement joins TRBV2 to TRBJ2-5; TRBD1 is a possible D gene (5 bases). Trimming took off 4 bases at V and 2 bases at J, with 8 bases between the two ends. The CDR3 length is 13 residues. Germline V gives CDR1 SNHLY, CDR2 FYNNEI. The CDR3 here is CASSGTIQETQYF. The CDR3 DNA follows: TGTGCCAGCAGTGGGACAATTCAAGAGACCCAGTACTTC.

The CDR3 nucleotides are TGCGCCAGCAGATCCCTAGCGGCAGGGATCGGGGAGCTGTTTTTT. This translates into CASRSLAAGIGELFF. V gene TRBV5-1 combines with J gene TRBJ2-2; 7 bases agree with TRBD2. The V segment lost 5 bases and the J segment 7 bases; nucleotides outside the gene matches: 11. CDR1 and CDR2 (germline): SGHRS, YFSETQ. This CDR3 has 15 residues. The full variable domain, with the rest looked up from reference TRBV5-1 and TRBJ2-2, is KAGVTQTPRYLIKTRGQQVTLSCSPISGHRSVSWYQQTPGQGLQFLFEYFSETQRNKGNFPGRFSGRQFSNSRSEMNVSTLELGDSALYLCASRSLAAGIGELFFGEGSRLTVL.

The chain links TRBV2 to TRBJ2-5, with 8 positions matching TRBD2. This CDR3 contains 17 residues. Germline V gene sequence: CDR1 SNHLY, CDR2 FYNNEI. V shed 7 bases and J 4 bases; nucleotides not matched to a gene: 17. The CDR3 sequence: CASKAGGWGLFSETQYF. The CDR3 DNA follows: TGTGCCAGCAAGGCGGGGGGTTGGGGGTTGTTTTCAGAGACCCAGTACTTC.

The CDR3 bases are TGTGCCAGCAGCTTAGACCAGGGGCGCGTATACACTGAAGCTTTCTTT. Translating it yields CASSLDQGRVYTEAFF. The chain links TRBV7-8 to TRBJ1-1, with a possible D match to TRBD1 (6 bases). Trimming stripped 1 base from V and 3 bases from J, with 15 bases between. This CDR3 region has 16 residues. CDR1 SGHVS and CDR2 FQNEAQ come from the germline V gene.

The J gene is TRBJ1-1, the V gene TRBV6-5; 9 bases fit TRBD1. This CDR3 region has 15 residues. V lost 6 bases and J lost 1; bases outside the gene matches: 6. Germline assignment: CDR1 MNHEY and CDR2 SVGAGI. The CDR3 nucleotides are TGTGCCAGCAGCCACAGGGGGCCAGGGAACACTGAAGCTTTCTTT. Translation: CASSHRGPGNTEAFF.